Sequencing of this TCR beta chain was carried out in a study of T cells in Graves' hyperthyroidism and ophthalmopathy. Authors of the study amplified TCR beta CDR3 regions from RNA transcripts. RT-PCR in the first round (using the HTBI primer set) targeted the TCR CDR3. In TCRdb, the multiplex PCR reads were re-called with MiXCR into one record per CDR3 protein. The sample has more than 550,000 distinct CDR3 sequences, about 45% seen once. Notes on the study in general: A model of 13 V-J pairs discriminated ophthalmopathy from stable hyperthyroidism.

The germline V gene encodes CDR1 SQVTM and CDR2 ANQGSEA. V shed 0 bases, J shed 2 bases, and the junction held 5 bases outside the gene matches. The length of the CDR3 is 15 residues. This clonotype appeared many times. The antigen is undetermined. The source of this sequence is an adult man with Graves' disease, either hyperthyroidism or ophthalmopathy (not recorded which). The sequencing sample was made of peripheral blood or thyroid tissue (not recorded which). This sequence joins TRBV29-1 and TRBJ2-7, with TRBD1 identical over 9 bases. This chain's CDR3 is CSVEDAGTGTYEQYF. The CDR3 DNA sequence: TGCAGCGTTGAAGACGCCGGGACAGGGACCTACGAGCAGTACTTC.